One TCR beta chain is described in this entry. The data were obtained in a study of blood T cell repertoires in COVID-19. Study summary: Collection of acute and convalescent COVID-19 samples took place in the United States, Italy and Spain. T cells, B-cell-depleted T cells, or PBMCs supplied cDNA or gDNA.

As processed by the authors: Scientists estimated how many nucleated cells there were by amplifying reference gene primers. The data were produced by immunoSEQ multiplex PCR, yet TCRdb's version contains in-frame clones alone and is incomplete. V and J calls plus clone size are reproduced from that table; the DNA served to infer D and trimming. This sample has about 200,000 clones, with approximately 90% found just once. The CDR3 is 15 residues long. V gave up 0 bases and J gave up 3 bases, with 12 bases separating them. The germline V gene encodes CDR1 SGHDN and CDR2 FVKESK. The sequenced material came from peripheral blood. The clonotype comes from a man aged 35 to 55 with acute or convalescent COVID-19. The chain employs TRBV14 and TRBJ2-7; perhaps TRBD1 as D (6 bases). The CDR3 region has the DNA TGTGCCAGCAGCCAAGAGGTCGGACAGAACTACGAGCAGTACTTC. This gives the protein CASSQEVGQNYEQYF.